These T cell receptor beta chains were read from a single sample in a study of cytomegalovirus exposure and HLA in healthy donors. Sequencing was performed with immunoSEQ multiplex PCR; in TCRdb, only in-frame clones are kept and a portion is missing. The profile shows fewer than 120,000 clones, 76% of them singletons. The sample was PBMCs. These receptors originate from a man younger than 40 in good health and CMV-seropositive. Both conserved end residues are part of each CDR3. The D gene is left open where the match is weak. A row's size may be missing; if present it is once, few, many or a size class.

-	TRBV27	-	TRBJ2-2	CASSLYLGAELFF	TGTGCCAGCAGTTTATACTTAGGAGCGGAGCTGTTTTTT
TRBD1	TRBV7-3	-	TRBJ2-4	CASRWDRAKNIQYF	TGTGCCAGCAGATGGGACAGGGCCAAAAACATTCAGTACTTC
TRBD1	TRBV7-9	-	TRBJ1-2	CSSSSRQGQGRTNYGYTF	TGTTCCAGCAGCTCACGTCAGGGACAGGGAAGAACTAACTATGGCTACACCTTC
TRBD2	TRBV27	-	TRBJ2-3	CASSFERGAGNTQYF	TGTGCCAGCAGCTTCGAGCGGGGGGCGGGTAATACGCAGTATTTT
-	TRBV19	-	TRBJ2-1	CASSMTRGASNEQFF	TGTGCCAGTAGTATGACTAGGGGCGCTTCCAATGAGCAGTTCTTC
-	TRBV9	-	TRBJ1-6	CASSQGSSYNSPLHF	TGTGCCAGCAGTCAGGGTAGCTCCTATAATTCACCCCTCCACTTT
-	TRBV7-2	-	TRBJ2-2	CASSPNQVNTGELFF	TGTGCCAGCAGCCCAAATCAGGTGAACACCGGGGAGCTGTTTTTT
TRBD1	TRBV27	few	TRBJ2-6	CASSPPTGGSGANVLTF	TGTGCCAGCAGTCCACCGACAGGGGGCTCTGGGGCCAACGTCCTGACTTTC
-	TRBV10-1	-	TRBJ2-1	CASSNGGNEQFF	TGCGCCAGCAGTAATGGAGGCAATGAGCAGTTCTTC
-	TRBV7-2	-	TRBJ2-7	CASSLVGGGTGYEQYF	TGTGCCAGCAGCTTAGTTGGCGGCGGGACCGGCTACGAGCAGTACTTC
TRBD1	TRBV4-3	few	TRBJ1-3	CASSQDWTGGNTIYF	TGCGCCAGCAGCCAAGATTGGACAGGTGGAAACACCATATATTTT
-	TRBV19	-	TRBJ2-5	CASSIAGLTAETQYF	TGTGCCAGTAGTATAGCAGGGTTAACGGCAGAGACCCAGTACTTC
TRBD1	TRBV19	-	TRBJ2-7	CASTPGQENYEQYF	TGTGCCAGTACCCCCGGACAGGAAAACTACGAGCAGTACTTC
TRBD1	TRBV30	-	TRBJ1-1	CAWSRPGQDEAFF	TGTGCCTGGAGCCGACCCGGACAGGATGAAGCTTTCTTT
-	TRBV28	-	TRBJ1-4	CASSPTRSTNEKLFF	TGTGCCAGCAGTCCCACCCGGTCAACTAATGAAAAACTGTTTTTT
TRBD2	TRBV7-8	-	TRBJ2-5	CASSPRTSSGETQYF	TGTGCCAGCAGCCCCCGGACTAGCAGTGGGGAGACCCAGTACTTC
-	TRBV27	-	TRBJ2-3	CASSGEWGRSDTQYF	TGTGCCAGCAGTGGGGAATGGGGGCGGTCAGATACGCAGTATTTT
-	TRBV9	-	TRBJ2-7	CASSVAPGVTEQYF	TGTGCCAGCAGCGTAGCGCCAGGGGTCACCGAGCAGTACTTC
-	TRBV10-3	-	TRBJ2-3	CAISEPSITGLKTDTQYF	TGTGCCATCAGTGAGCCGTCAATCACAGGGTTAAAAACAGATACGCAGTATTTT
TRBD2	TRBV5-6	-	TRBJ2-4	CASSSLAGAMGNTFQLQYF	TGTGCCAGCAGCTCCCTAGCGGGGGCGATGGGCAATACCTTCCAACTGCAGTACTTC
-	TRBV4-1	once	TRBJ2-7	CASSEGYEQYF	TGCGCCAGCAGCGAAGGGTACGAGCAGTACTTC
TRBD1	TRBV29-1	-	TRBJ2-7	CSVEEPGGGRTYEQYF	TGCAGCGTTGAAGAGCCAGGGGGCGGTAGGACCTACGAGCAGTACTTC
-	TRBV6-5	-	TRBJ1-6	CASSSDWEGIYSPLHF	TGTGCCAGCAGTTCCGATTGGGAGGGTATTTATTCACCCCTCCACTTT
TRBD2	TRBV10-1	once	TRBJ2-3	CASTSGTTSTDTQYF	TGCGCCAGCACCTCCGGGACTACTAGCACAGATACGCAGTATTTT
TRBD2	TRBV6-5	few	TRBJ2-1	CASSPASGGAEQFF	TGTGCCAGCAGTCCAGCTAGCGGGGGGGCGGAGCAGTTCTTC
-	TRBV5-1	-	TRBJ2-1	CASSLETTSSNEQFF	TGCGCCAGCAGCTTGGAAACTACTTCTTCCAATGAGCAGTTCTTC
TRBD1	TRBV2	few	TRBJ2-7	CASSGTGGGEQYF	TGTGCCAGCAGCGGGACAGGCGGCGGCGAGCAGTACTTC
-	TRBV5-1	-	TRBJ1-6	CASSLVAGTPYSPLHF	TGCGCCAGCAGCTTGGTGGCAGGGACACCTTACTCACCCCTCCACTTT